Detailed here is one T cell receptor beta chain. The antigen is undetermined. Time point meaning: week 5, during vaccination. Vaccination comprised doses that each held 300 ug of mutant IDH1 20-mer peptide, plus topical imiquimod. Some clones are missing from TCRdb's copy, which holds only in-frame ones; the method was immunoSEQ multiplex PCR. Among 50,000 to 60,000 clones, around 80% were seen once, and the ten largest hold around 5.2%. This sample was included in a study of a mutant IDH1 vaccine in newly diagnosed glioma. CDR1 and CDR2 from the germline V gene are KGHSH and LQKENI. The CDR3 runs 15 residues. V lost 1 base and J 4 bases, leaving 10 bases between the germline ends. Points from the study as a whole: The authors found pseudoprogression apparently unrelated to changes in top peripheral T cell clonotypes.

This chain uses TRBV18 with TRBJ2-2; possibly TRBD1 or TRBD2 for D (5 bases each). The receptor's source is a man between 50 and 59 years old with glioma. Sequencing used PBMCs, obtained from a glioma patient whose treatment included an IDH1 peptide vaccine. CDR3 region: CASSPRAGSTGELFF. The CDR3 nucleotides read TGTGCCAGCTCACCACGGGCAGGGAGCACCGGGGAGCTGTTTTTT.